The 27 T cell receptor beta chains listed next were all sequenced from one sample in a study of T cells after yellow fever vaccination. One entry per CDR3 protein, called by TCRdb with MiXCR from the 5' RACE reads. The sample shows roughly 260,000 distinct CDR3 sequences, 10% to 15% of them seen only once. The source material was CD4+ T cells sorted from PBMCs, sampled 45 days after the yellow fever booster vaccination. These receptors all come from a man aged 25-40 years who received the YFV17D yellow fever vaccine.

In regard to this clonotype: Compared with germline, one end of the junction differs, possibly owing to a read error. J is TRBJ2-1 and V is TRBV18; perhaps TRBD2 as D (5 bases). The CDR3 spans 13 residues. The germline V gene encodes CDR1 KGHSH and CDR2 LQKENI. The CDR3 spells CASSPPHSGEQFF. In DNA form, the CDR3 reads TGTGCCAGCTCTCCACCCCACTCGGGGGAGCAGTTCTTC.

In this sample, this clonotype turned up a few times. V gene TRBV28 combines with J gene TRBJ2-5, with 9 bases that match TRBD1. The CDR3 is made up of 14 amino acids. The V and J ends lost 5 bases and 6 bases, in that order; junction bases with no gene match: 7. Germline-derived CDR1 and CDR2 are MDHEN and SYDVKM. The CDR3 reads CASSRGTGKKTQYF. In DNA, the CDR3 is TGTGCCAGCAGTCGCGGGACAGGGAAAAAGACCCAGTACTTC. The entire variable domain, with the rest obtained from reference TRBV28 and TRBJ2-5, is as follows: DVKVTQSSRYLVKRTGEKVFLECVQDMDHENMFWYRQDPGLGLRLIYFSYDVKMKEKGDIPEGYSVSREKKERFSLILESASTNQTSMYLCASSRGTGKKTQYFGPGTRLLVL.

This clonotype was counted a few times. The chain recombines TRBV12-3 or TRBV12-4 with TRBJ2-2; D uncertain. The CDR3 runs 14 residues. Trimming left V 1 base short and J 4 bases short, with 7 bases between. The chain's CDR3 is CASSLGLSTGELFF. In nucleotides, the CDR3 is TGTGCCAGCAGTTTAGGGCTTAGCACCGGGGAGCTGTTTTTT.

This clonotype was observed many times. The CDR3 here is CASSSPDRAYEQYF. The CDR3 DNA reads as TGTGCCAGCAGTTCCCCGGACAGGGCCTACGAGCAGTACTTC. The chain has TRBV6-5 and TRBJ2-7; 8 nucleotides line up with TRBD1. Germline V gives CDR1 MNHEY, CDR2 SVGAGI. The V segment lost 4 bases and the J segment 2 bases; nucleotides outside the gene matches: 4. The CDR3 runs to 14 residues.

The J gene is TRBJ1-1, the V gene TRBV11-1, with 7 nucleotides matching TRBD1. Germline assignment: CDR1 SGHAT and CDR2 FQDESV (reference sequence). The CDR3 runs 18 residues. V lost 4 bases and J lost 7; bases outside the gene matches: 21. The CDR3 nucleotides read TGTGCCAGCAGCTCCCTGAATCCGGGACAGCGGTCCGTGGGTGAAGCTTTCTTT. Its translation: CASSSLNPGQRSVGEAFF.

This clonotype appeared a few times. A much larger clonotype is one base distant, so this may be a read error. CDR3 in amino acids: CASSLAVYEQYF. CDR3 bases: TGTGCCAGCAGCTTAGCGGTTTACGAGCAGTACTTC. The chain couples TRBV7-2 to TRBJ2-7; D unresolved. The CDR3 covers 12 residues. Trimming removed 0 bases from V and 4 bases from J, with 4 bases in between. The germline gives CDR1 SGHTA, CDR2 FQGNSA.

There are a few counts of this clonotype. J is TRBJ2-1 and V is TRBV11-2; the match to TRBD1 covers 11 bases. Germline V gives CDR1 SGHAT, CDR2 FQNNGV. The CDR3 runs to 15 residues. With V trimmed by 6 bases and J by 8 bases, 9 bases remained unmatched. The CDR3 DNA reads TGTGCCAGCAGAAGGACAGGGGGCGCCTTCTATGAGCAGTTCTTC. Its translation: CASRRTGGAFYEQFF.

This clonotype was seen more than once but under ten times. The chain joins TRBV5-6 to TRBJ2-7; 8 bases line up with TRBD1. The CDR3 totals 14 residues. The V gene's germline CDR1 is SGHDT and CDR2 YYEEEE. J gave up 5 bases and V 5 bases, and 9 bases lay outside the gene matches. Here the CDR3 reads CASRRGQGFNEQYF. The CDR3 DNA sequence: TGTGCCAGCAGACGTGGACAGGGTTTCAACGAGCAGTACTTC.

The CDR3 spells CASSLTSPTDTQYF. In DNA form, the CDR3 reads TGTGCCAGCAGCTTGACTTCCCCCACAGATACGCAGTATTTT. V is TRBV5-5 and J is TRBJ2-3; D is uncertain. V lost 1 base and J lost 2, with 8 bases in between. The CDR3 spans 14 residues. Germline V lookup: CDR1 SGHKS, CDR2 YYEKEE (reference sequence).

This chain links TRBV6-5 with TRBJ1-6; TRBD1 might be the D (5 bases). This CDR3 comprises 16 residues. Germline V gives CDR1 MNHEY, CDR2 SVGAGI. Trimming took off 4 bases at V and 7 bases at J, with 17 bases between the two ends. In DNA, the CDR3 is TGTGCCAGCAGTTGGTCTGAAGCCCCAGGGAATTCACCCCTCCACTTT. Encoded protein: CASSWSEAPGNSPLHF.

This chain links TRBV29-1 with TRBJ2-7, with D perhaps being TRBD1 or TRBD2 (5 bases each). V gave up 3 bases and J gave up 4 bases, with 7 bases separating them. The CDR3 has 11 amino acids. Germline V gene lookup returns CDR1 SQVTM and CDR2 ANQGSEA. The CDR3 sequence is CSVEGEYEQYF. The CDR3 DNA follows: TGCAGCGTTGAGGGGGAGTACGAGCAGTACTTC.

This rearrangement joins TRBV5-1 to TRBJ1-1; D is unresolved. Germline V gene lookup returns CDR1 SGHRS and CDR2 YFSETQ. The CDR3 has 15 amino acids. V was clipped by 4 bases and J by 0 bases, with 13 bases between them. Written as DNA, the CDR3 is TGCGCCAGCAGCAAGCAGGCCGGATTGAACACTGAAGCTTTCTTT. Residues: CASSKQAGLNTEAFF.

The chain carries TRBV5-6 and TRBJ2-7, with 8 bases fitting TRBD1. This CDR3 comprises 13 residues. CDR1 is SGHDT and CDR2 is YYEEEE in the germline V gene. After removal of 6 bases from V and 3 bases from J, the junction contained 5 bases not matched to a gene. CDR3 DNA: TGTGCCAGCACAAACGACAGGGGCTACGAGCAGTACTTC. Translated: CASTNDRGYEQYF. Full variable domain (outside the CDR3, taken from reference TRBV5-6 and TRBJ2-7): DAGVTQSPTHLIKTRGQQVTLRCSPKSGHDTVSWYQQALGQGPQFIFQYYEEEERQRGNFPDRFSGHQFPNYSSELNVNALLLGDSALYLCASTNDRGYEQYFGPGTRLTVT.

The chain is built from TRBV5-1 and TRBJ2-3; the match to TRBD2 covers 7 bases. The CDR3 totals 18 residues. From germline, CDR1 is SGHRS and CDR2 YFSETQ. V trimming: 6 bases; J trimming: 3 bases; junction bases outside the gene matches: 19. CDR3 nucleotides: TGCGCCAGCACCACCCTCTTAGGCGGGGGAGGATCGACAGATACGCAGTATTTT. This sequence encodes CASTTLLGGGGSTDTQYF.

CDR3 nucleotides: TGTGCCATCAGTGAGAATGGGGGAGAGGATACGCAGTATTTT. Its protein product is CAISENGGEDTQYF. The gene calls are TRBV10-3 and TRBJ2-3; either TRBD1 or TRBD2 may supply D (5 bases each). This CDR3 is 14 amino acids long. Looked up from germline, CDR1 is ENHRY and CDR2 is SYGVKD. V lost 2 bases to trimming and J lost 6 bases, with 12 bases between them.

The rearrangement links TRBV10-2 to TRBJ2-3; D gene unclear. Germline V gene sequence: CDR1 WSHSY, CDR2 SAAADI. The ends were cut back, 7 bases at V and 6 bases at J, with 5 bases in the middle. The CDR3 extends over 10 amino acids. The DNA for the CDR3 is TGCGCCAGCACGGGTGATACGCAGTATTTT. This translates into CASTGDTQYF.

There are many counts of this clonotype. V usage is TRBV7-9 and J usage is TRBJ2-4, with 8 bases matching TRBD2. CDR1 is SEHNR, CDR2 FQNEAQ, per germline (reference sequence). The CDR3 runs to 15 residues. V gave up 4 bases and J gave up 6 bases; unmatched junction bases: 8. CDR3 sequence: CASSSTKRERNIQYF. CDR3 bases: TGTGCCAGCAGCTCCACAAAGCGGGAGAGAAACATTCAGTACTTC. Full variable domain (remainder filled in from reference TRBV7-9 and TRBJ2-4): DTGVSQNPRHKITKRGQNVTFRCDPISEHNRLYWYRQTLGQGPEFLTYFQNEAQLEKSRLLSDRFSAERPKGSFSTLEIQRTEQGDSAMYLCASSSTKRERNIQYFGAGTRLSVL.

The chain combines TRBV24-1 with TRBJ2-7; a weak D match, TRBD1 (5 bases). The germline V gene encodes CDR1 KGHDR and CDR2 SFDVKD. The CDR3 runs to 15 residues. V shed 3 bases and J shed 0 bases, with 11 bases lying between them. CDR3 region: CATSDPTDSSYEQYF. The CDR3 nucleotides are TGTGCCACCAGTGATCCGACCGACAGCTCCTACGAGCAGTACTTC.

This clonotype has a handful of counts. The J gene is TRBJ1-2, the V gene TRBV11-2; D may be TRBD1 (5 bases). The germline V gene encodes CDR1 SGHAT and CDR2 FQNNGV. Trimming removed 1 base from V and 2 bases from J, with 14 bases in between. This CDR3 has 16 amino acids. The CDR3 sequence: CASSLVGEGWNYGYTF. For the CDR3, the DNA is TGTGCCAGCAGCTTAGTAGGGGAGGGTTGGAACTATGGCTACACCTTC.

The chain combines TRBV7-2 with TRBJ2-7; 7 bases map to TRBD2. Germline lookup yields CDR1 SGHTA and CDR2 FQGNSA. After removal of 5 bases from V and 4 bases from J, the junction contained 5 bases not matched to a gene. The CDR3 extends over 13 amino acids. CDR3 DNA sequence: TGTGCCAGCAGCGGAGCGGGGCTTTACGAGCAGTACTTC. Protein product: CASSGAGLYEQYF.

This clonotype was detected a few times. This rearrangement joins TRBV20-1 to TRBJ2-3, with 8 bases fitting TRBD2. V was clipped by 2 bases and J by 4 bases; unmatched bases: 11. Per germline, CDR1 DFQATT and CDR2 SNEGSKA (reference sequence). This CDR3 is 16 amino acids long. This CDR3 reads CSARTTSEGGPDTQYF. As DNA, the CDR3 is TGCAGTGCTAGAACGACTAGCGAGGGGGGCCCAGATACGCAGTATTTT.

The V gene is TRBV11-2, the J gene TRBJ2-4, with D tentatively TRBD2 (5 bases). The V and J ends lost 0 bases and 6 bases respectively, with 12 bases between them. The CDR3 has 15 residues. The germline V gene encodes CDR1 SGHAT and CDR2 FQNNGV. CDR3 loop: CASSLDRPRGNIQYF. Written as DNA, the CDR3 is TGTGCCAGCAGCTTAGATCGGCCACGGGGAAACATTCAGTACTTC. The variable domain in full, with the rest retrieved from reference TRBV11-2 and TRBJ2-4, is EAGVAQSPRYKIIEKRQSVAFWCNPISGHATLYWYQQILGQGPKLLIQFQNNGVVDDSQLPKDRFSAERLKGVDSTLKIQPAKLEDSAVYLCASSLDRPRGNIQYFGAGTRLSVL.

This clonotype showed up just a few times. The chain links TRBV7-9 to TRBJ2-5; a weak D match, TRBD2 (6 bases). V gave up 5 bases and J gave up 2 bases, with 12 bases separating them. Germline V gene sequence: CDR1 SEHNR, CDR2 FQNEAQ (reference sequence). The CDR3 is 14 residues long. This CDR3 reads CASSPRDFQETQYF. The CDR3, as DNA: TGTGCCAGCAGCCCCCGGGACTTTCAAGAGACCCAGTACTTC.

This chain connects TRBV29-1 to TRBJ2-3; no reliable D call. The germline V gene has CDR1 SQVTM and CDR2 ANQGSEA. V dropped 6 bases and J dropped 1 base, with 11 bases sitting between them. The CDR3 is 13 residues long. CDR3 amino acids: CSVLLDGTDTQYF. The DNA for the CDR3 is TGCAGCGTCCTACTGGATGGCACAGATACGCAGTATTTT.

The rearrangement links TRBV5-1 to TRBJ2-2; 7 bases line up with TRBD1. V shed 4 bases and J 4 bases; nucleotides not matched to a gene: 7. This CDR3 is 15 amino acids long. The germline V gene has CDR1 SGHRS and CDR2 YFSETQ. The CDR3: CASSIQTGSTGELFF. In DNA form, the CDR3 reads TGCGCCAGCAGCATACAGACAGGGAGCACCGGGGAGCTGTTTTTT.

This sequence joins TRBV14 and TRBJ2-2; D is undetermined. The CDR3 runs to 13 residues. The V gene lost 2 bases and the J gene lost 3 bases, with 4 bases spanning the gap. The V gene's germline CDR1 is SGHDN and CDR2 FVKESK. In DNA, the CDR3 is TGTGCCAGCAGCCAAATATACACCGGGGAGCTGTTTTTT. Its protein product is CASSQIYTGELFF.

V usage is TRBV25-1 and J usage is TRBJ2-7; 8 bases fit TRBD2. Germline V gives CDR1 MGHDK, CDR2 SYGVNS. The trim removed 5 bases at V and 0 bases at J, leaving 9 bases unmatched. This CDR3 is built from 16 residues. Written as DNA, the CDR3 is TGTGCCAGCAGTCCCCCGGGAGGGGTAAGCTCCTACGAGCAGTACTTC. Its translation: CASSPPGGVSSYEQYF.